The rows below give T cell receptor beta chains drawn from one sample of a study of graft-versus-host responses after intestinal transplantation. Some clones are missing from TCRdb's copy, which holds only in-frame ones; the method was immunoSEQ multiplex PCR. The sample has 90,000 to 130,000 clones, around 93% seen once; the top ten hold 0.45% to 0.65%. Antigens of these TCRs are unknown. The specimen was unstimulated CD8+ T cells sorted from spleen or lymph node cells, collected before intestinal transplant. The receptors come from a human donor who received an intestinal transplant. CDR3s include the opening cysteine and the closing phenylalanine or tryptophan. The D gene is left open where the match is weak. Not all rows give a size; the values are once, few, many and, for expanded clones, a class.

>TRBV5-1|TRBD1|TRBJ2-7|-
TGCGCCAGCAGCTTAGGGACAGGGAGGAACGAGCAGTACTTC
CASSLGTGRNEQYF
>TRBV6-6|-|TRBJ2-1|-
TGTGCCAGCCACCCCGGGGGCTATGAGCAGTTCTTC
CASHPGGYEQFF
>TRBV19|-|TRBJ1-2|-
TGTGCCAGTAGTACCTCGACAGGAGCCACCTATGGCTACACCTTC
CASSTSTGATYGYTF
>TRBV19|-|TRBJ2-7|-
TGTGCCAGTAGGTTCGGGACCGCGCTGATCCACGAGCAGTACTTC
CASRFGTALIHEQYF
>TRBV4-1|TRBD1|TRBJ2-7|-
TGCGCCAGCAGCCTCCGGGACAGCCCAAACTACGAGCAGTACTTC
CASSLRDSPNYEQYF
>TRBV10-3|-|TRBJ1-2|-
TGTGCCATCAGTGACGAGACGTTATATGGCTACACCTTC
CAISDETLYGYTF
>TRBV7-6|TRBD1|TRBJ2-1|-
TGTGCCAGCAGCCCAGGGACAGGCACTGGCCAATACCAGTTCTTC
CASSPGTGTGQYQFF
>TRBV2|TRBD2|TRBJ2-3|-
TGTGCCAGCAAAAATCCGAAGCGGGGGGGCACAGATACGCAGTATTTT
CASKNPKRGGTDTQYF
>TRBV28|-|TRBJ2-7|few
TGTGCCAGTCGAGGGGGGAACCCCTACGAGCAGTACTTC
CASRGGNPYEQYF
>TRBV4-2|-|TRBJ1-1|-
TGTGCCAGCAGCCAAGATCCCGTAGGCGACGGGACTGAAGCTTTCTTT
CASSQDPVGDGTEAFF
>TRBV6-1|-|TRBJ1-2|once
TGTGCCAGCAGCGGAGGGGGTGGCTACACCTTC
CASSGGGGYTF
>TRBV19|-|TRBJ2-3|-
TGTGCCAGTATGGTTCGGGGCACTCCCACAGATACGCAGTATTTT
CASMVRGTPTDTQYF
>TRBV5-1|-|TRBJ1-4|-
TGCGCCAGCAGCTTGGCGGCAGGGGCGGGACTGTTTTTT
CASSLAAGAGLFF
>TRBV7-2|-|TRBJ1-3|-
TGTGCCAGCAGCCCCGCCGCGGAGGACTCTGGAAACACCATATATTTT
CASSPAAEDSGNTIYF
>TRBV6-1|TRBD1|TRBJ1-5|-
TGTGCCAGCAGCCGGGACAGGGGCAATCAGCCCCAGCATTTT
CASSRDRGNQPQHF
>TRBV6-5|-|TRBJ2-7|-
TGTGCCAGCAGTTACGCGGGCGCCTACGAGCAGTACTTC
CASSYAGAYEQYF
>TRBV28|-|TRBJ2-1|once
TGTGCCAGCAGCTTAAGAATCACCGGGACAACTTTTAAGAATGAGCAGTTCTTC
CASSLRITGTTFKNEQFF
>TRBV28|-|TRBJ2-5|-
TGTGCCAGCAGCAATCCCTCGGGTCCCTTCGTACAGACCCAGTACTTC
CASSNPSGPFVQTQYF
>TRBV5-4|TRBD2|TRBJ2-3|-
TGTGCCAGCAGGTTTCTAGGGACTAGCGGGAGTATAGCAGATACGCAGTATTTT
CASRFLGTSGSIADTQYF
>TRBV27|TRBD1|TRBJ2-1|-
TGTGCCAGCAGTTATACCGGGACAGGGGAGGATGAGCAGTTCTTC
CASSYTGTGEDEQFF
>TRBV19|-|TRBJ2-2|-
TGTGCCAGTAGTATGCTCCACCGGGCCGGGGAGCTGTTTTTT
CASSMLHRAGELFF
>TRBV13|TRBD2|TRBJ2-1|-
TGTGCCAGCAGCCCGAAAGGGACTAGCAAGAATGAGCAGTTCTTC
CASSPKGTSKNEQFF
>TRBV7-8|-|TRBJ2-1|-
TGTGCCAGCAGCCCTCCACTCAGCTCCTACAATGAGCAGTTCTTC
CASSPPLSSYNEQFF
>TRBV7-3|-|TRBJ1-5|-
TGTGCCAGCAGCTTAATCCCCGAGACCAATCAGCCCCAGCATTTT
CASSLIPETNQPQHF
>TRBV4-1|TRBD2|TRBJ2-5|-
TGCGCCAGCAGCCAAGGACTAGCGGGAGATGGAGAGACCCAGTACTTC
CASSQGLAGDGETQYF
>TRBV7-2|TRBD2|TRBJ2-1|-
TGTGCCAGCAGCAGGGAGCGGGAGTTACGGAATGAGCAGTTCTTC
CASSRERELRNEQFF
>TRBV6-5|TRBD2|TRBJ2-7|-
TGTGCCAGCAGTTACGAGGCTAGCGGTTACGAGCAGTACTTC
CASSYEASGYEQYF
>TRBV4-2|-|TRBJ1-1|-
TGTGCCAGCAGCCAAAAACAGAACACTGAAGCTTTCTTT
CASSQKQNTEAFF
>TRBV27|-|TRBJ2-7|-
TGTGCCAGCAGACATACCCCGGGGGGCGCCTCGGAGCAGTACTTC
CASRHTPGGASEQYF
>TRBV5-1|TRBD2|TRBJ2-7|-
TGCGCCAGCAGCTTGGCAAGCGGGAACTACGAGCAGTACTTC
CASSLASGNYEQYF
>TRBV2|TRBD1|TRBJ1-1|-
TGTGCCAGCAGGAAATGGGACAGGGGGAATACTGAAGCTTTCTTT
CASRKWDRGNTEAFF
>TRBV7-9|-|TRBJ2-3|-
TGTGCCAGCAGCTTACTCGGCGACCCTAGCACAGATACGCAGTATTTT
CASSLLGDPSTDTQYF
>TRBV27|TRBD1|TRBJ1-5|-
TGTGCCAGCAGTTCCCGGGACAGGGGTGTGGGCAATCAGCCCCAGCATTTT
CASSSRDRGVGNQPQHF
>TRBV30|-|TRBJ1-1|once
TGTGCCTGGACCCCTCAGGGGACCACTGAAGCTTTCTTT
CAWTPQGTTEAFF
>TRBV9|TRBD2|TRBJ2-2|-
TGTGCCAGCAGCTTAGGCGGACTAGCGGGAGTCACGAACACCGGGGAGCTGTTTTTT
CASSLGGLAGVTNTGELFF
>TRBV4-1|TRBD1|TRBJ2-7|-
TGCGCCAGCAGCCGGCCCTCGGGACAGGGGTACGAGCAGTACTTC
CASSRPSGQGYEQYF
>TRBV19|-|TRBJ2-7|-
TGTGCCAGTAGTGACGCCGGGAACTACCACGAGCAGTACTTC
CASSDAGNYHEQYF
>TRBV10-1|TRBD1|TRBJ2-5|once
TGCGCCAGCAGTGAGTCGACAGGGCCAGAGACCCAGTACTTC
CASSESTGPETQYF
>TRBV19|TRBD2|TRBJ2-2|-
TGTGCCAGTAGTCCTAGCGGGAGTGACACCGGGGAGCTGTTTTTT
CASSPSGSDTGELFF
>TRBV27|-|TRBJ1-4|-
TGTGCCAGCAGTTTATCGAGAGGGGGAACTAATGAAAAACTGTTTTTT
CASSLSRGGTNEKLFF
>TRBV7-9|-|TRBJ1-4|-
TGTGCCAGCAGCTTAGCGTTAGGGGGGGATGAAAAACTGTTTTTT
CASSLALGGDEKLFF
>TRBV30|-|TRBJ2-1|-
TGTGCCTGGAGTGTCGCGAATGAGCAGTTCTTC
CAWSVANEQFF
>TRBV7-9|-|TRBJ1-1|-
TGTGCCAGCAGCTGGGGCGCGGCGGACACTGAAGCTTTCTTT
CASSWGAADTEAFF
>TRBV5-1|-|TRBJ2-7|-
TGCGCCAGCAGCTCCAGGGTAAGGTCCTACGAGCAGTACTTC
CASSSRVRSYEQYF
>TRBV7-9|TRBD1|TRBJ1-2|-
TGTGCCAGCAGCTTACCAGGGGGCGCGTTCTATGGCTACACCTTC
CASSLPGGAFYGYTF